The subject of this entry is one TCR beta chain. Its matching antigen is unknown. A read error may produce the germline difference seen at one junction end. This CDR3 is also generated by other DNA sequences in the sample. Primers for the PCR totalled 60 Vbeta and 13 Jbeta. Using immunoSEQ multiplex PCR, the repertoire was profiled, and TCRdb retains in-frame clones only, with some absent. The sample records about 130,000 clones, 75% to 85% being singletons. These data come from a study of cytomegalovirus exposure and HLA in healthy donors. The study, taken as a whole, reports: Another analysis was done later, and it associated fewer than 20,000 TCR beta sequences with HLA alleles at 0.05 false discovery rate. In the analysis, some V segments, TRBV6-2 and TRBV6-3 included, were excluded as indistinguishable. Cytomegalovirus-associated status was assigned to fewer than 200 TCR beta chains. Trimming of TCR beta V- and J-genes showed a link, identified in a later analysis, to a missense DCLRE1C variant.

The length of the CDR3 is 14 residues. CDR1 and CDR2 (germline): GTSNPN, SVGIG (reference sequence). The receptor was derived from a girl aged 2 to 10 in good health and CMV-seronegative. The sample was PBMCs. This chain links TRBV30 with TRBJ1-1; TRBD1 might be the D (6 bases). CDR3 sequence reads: CAWSGLAGDTEAFF. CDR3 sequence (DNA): TGCGCCTGGAGTGGGCTAGCAGGGGACACTGAAGCTTTCTTT.